The following is a T cell receptor beta chain sequence with its context. The antigen remains undetermined. This CDR3 has 15 amino acids. V was cut by 0 bases and J by 4 bases, with 11 bases left in between. CDR1 is SGHNT, CDR2 YYREEE, per germline (reference sequence). This sample stems from a study of T cells in tuberculosis. About the study: Sequenced TCRs come from CD1B-GMM tetramer-binding T cells.

The study's findings and limits: Smaller distances to GMM-specific TCRs suggested their expansion in active tuberculosis.

Sequencing used immunoSEQ multiplex PCR; TCRdb keeps in-frame clones, though not all of them. This table holds some 31,000 clones, roughly 95% found once. This rearrangement joins TRBV5-4 to TRBJ1-5; D is undetermined. This clonotype was obtained from a donor between 5 and 29 years old with latent tuberculosis or without tuberculosis infection. Sequencing input: PBMCs. Written as DNA, the CDR3 is TGTGCCAGCAGCTTGGACCCGACGGGGAATCAGCCCCAGCATTTT. Its translation is CASSLDPTGNQPQHF.